The clone carrying this T cell receptor beta chain was counted a few times. The antigen is unknown. This sample was included in a study of Ad26.COV2.S vaccination and SARS-CoV-2 variants. Study summary: As a participant in COV1001, the donor was in the Ad26.COV2.S trial arm. Recipients of Ad26.COV2.S got it intramuscularly, once or twice 56 days apart. Regarding the study as a whole: Vaccine and placebo recipients had comparable breadth of non-spike TCRs.

The CDR3 spans 16 residues. V lost 5 bases to trimming and J lost 6 bases, with 22 bases between them. Looked up from germline, CDR1 is LGHDT and CDR2 is YNNKEL (reference sequence). The treatment: approximately 18 received Ad26.COV2.S at low or high dose, single or two shots; five or six received placebo; per-sample allocation not given. Each sample was drawn 63 days after the first injection (of vaccine or placebo). The table came from immunoSEQ multiplex PCR; TCRdb's copy has only in-frame clones and leaves some out. The sample yields some 340,000 clones, around four fifths seen once. The sequence came from a person aged 18-65 years who received the Ad26.COV2.S COVID-19 vaccine or a placebo. The source was peripheral blood, collected in a trial of Ad26.COV2.S vaccine versus placebo. V and J are TRBV3-1 (or the pseudogene TRBV3-2) and TRBJ1-1; weak D call: TRBD1 (6 bases). CDR3 region: CASSLNSGGLNSEAFF. The CDR3 DNA is TGTGCCAGCAGCTTAAACAGCGGGGGCTTAAACTCTGAAGCTTTCTTT.